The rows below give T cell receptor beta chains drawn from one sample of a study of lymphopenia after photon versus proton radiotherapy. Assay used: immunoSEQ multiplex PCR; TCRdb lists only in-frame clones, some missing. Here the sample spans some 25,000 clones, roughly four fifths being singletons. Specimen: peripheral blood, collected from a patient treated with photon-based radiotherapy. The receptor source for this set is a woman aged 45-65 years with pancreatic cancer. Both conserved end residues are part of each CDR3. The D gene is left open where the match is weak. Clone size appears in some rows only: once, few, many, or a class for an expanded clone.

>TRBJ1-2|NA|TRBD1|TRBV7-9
CASSHGQGTSTYGYTF
TGTGCCAGCAGCCATGGACAGGGGACGAGTACCTATGGCTACACCTTC
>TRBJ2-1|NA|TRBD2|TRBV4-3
CASSQDRETSGINEQFF
TGCGCCAGCAGCCAAGATAGGGAGACTAGCGGAATTAATGAGCAGTTCTTC
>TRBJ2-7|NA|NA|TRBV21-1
CASSKGASPAESTYEQYF
TGTGCCAGCAGCAAAGGGGCTAGTCCCGCAGAAAGTACCTACGAGCAGTACTTC
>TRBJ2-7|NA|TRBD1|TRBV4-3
CASRCQGASTYEQYF
TGCGCCAGCAGGTGCCAGGGGGCATCAACCTACGAGCAGTACTTC
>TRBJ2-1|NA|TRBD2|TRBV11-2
CASSLDHRGGAYNEQFF
TGTGCCAGCAGCTTAGATCACCGGGGAGGGGCCTACAATGAGCAGTTCTTC
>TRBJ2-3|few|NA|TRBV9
CASSGVGDTQYF
TGTGCCAGCAGCGGGGTGGGAGATACGCAGTATTTT
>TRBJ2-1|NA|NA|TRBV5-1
CASSLLGDGYNEQFF
TGCGCCAGCAGCCTCCTGGGGGACGGCTACAATGAGCAGTTCTTC
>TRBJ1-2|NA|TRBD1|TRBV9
CASSGGDQGASAF
TGTGCCAGCAGCGGAGGAGATCAGGGGGCGAGCGCCTTC
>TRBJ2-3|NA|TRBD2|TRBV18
CASSPPSGRARTDTQYF
TGTGCCAGCTCACCCCCTAGCGGGAGGGCCAGGACAGATACGCAGTATTTT
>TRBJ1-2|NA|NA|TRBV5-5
CASSYDRSGYTF
TGTGCCAGCAGTTATGACAGGTCCGGCTACACCTTC
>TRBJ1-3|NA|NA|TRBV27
CASTRDASSGNTIYF
TGTGCCAGCACCCGGGACGCTAGCTCTGGAAACACCATATATTTT
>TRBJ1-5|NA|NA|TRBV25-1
CASSAAAYNQPQHF
TGTGCCAGCAGTGCGGCAGCTTACAATCAGCCCCAGCATTTT
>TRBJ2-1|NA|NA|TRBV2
CASSESGLVTYNEQFF
TGTGCCAGCAGTGAATCCGGACTCGTCACCTACAATGAGCAGTTCTTC
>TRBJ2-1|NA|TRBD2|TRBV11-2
CASSLREMAGGSYNEQFF
TGTGCCAGCAGCCTCAGGGAGATGGCGGGAGGGTCCTACAATGAGCAGTTCTTC
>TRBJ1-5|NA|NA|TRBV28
CASCRSNQPQHF
TGTGCCAGCTGCAGGAGCAATCAGCCCCAGCATTTT
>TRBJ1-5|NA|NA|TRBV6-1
CASSVETGGGQPQHF
TGTGCCAGCAGTGTCGAAACGGGGGGCGGCCAGCCCCAGCATTTT
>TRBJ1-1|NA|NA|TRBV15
CTTSRRANTEAFF
TGTACCACCAGCAGGAGGGCGAACACTGAAGCTTTCTTT
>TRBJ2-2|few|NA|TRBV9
CASSDTDSYTGELFF
TGTGCCAGCAGCGACACCGACAGTTACACCGGGGAGCTGTTTTTT
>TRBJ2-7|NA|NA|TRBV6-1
CASSETGNGEQYF
TGTGCCAGCAGTGAAACGGGGAATGGCGAGCAGTACTTC
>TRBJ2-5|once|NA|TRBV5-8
CASSLGQGGSLETQYF
TGTGCCAGCAGCCTAGGACAGGGAGGGTCGTTGGAGACCCAGTACTTC
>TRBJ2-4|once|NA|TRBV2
CASSKGAIDSGKPGLIQYF
TGTGCCAGCAGTAAGGGGGCCATCGATAGCGGCAAACCGGGGCTCATTCAGTACTTC
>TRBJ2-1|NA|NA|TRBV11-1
CASSLEGPRPGLYNEQFF
TGTGCCAGCAGCTTAGAAGGTCCCCGACCGGGACTCTACAATGAGCAGTTCTTC
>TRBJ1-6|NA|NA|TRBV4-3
CASSQGDGRNSPLHF
TGCGCCAGCAGCCAGGGGGACGGAAGAAATTCACCCCTCCACTTT
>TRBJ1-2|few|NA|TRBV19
CATDTGPQRGYGYTF
TGTGCCACGGACACCGGGCCGCAACGTGGCTATGGCTACACCTTC
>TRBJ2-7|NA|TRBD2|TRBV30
CAWSVRLAGGPGEQYF
TGTGCCTGGAGTGTACGACTAGCGGGAGGGCCGGGAGAGCAGTACTTC
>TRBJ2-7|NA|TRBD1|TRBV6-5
CASRARDSNLYEQYF
TGTGCCAGCAGAGCCCGGGACAGCAACCTCTACGAGCAGTACTTC
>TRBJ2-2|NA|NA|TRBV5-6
CASSLQNTGELFF
TGTGCCAGCAGCTTGCAGAACACCGGGGAGCTGTTTTTT
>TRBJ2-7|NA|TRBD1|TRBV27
CASSSGQRTTSSYEQYF
TGTGCCAGCAGTTCGGGACAGCGTACAACGAGCTCCTACGAGCAGTACTTC
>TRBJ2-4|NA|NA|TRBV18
CASSPPGLAKNIQYF
TGTGCCAGCTCACCCCCCGGGTTAGCCAAAAACATTCAGTACTTC
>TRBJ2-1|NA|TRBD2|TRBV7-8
CATREGGYYNEQFF
TGTGCCACTCGGGAGGGGGGCTACTACAATGAGCAGTTCTTC
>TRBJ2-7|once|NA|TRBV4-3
CASSQADSSSYEQYF
TGCGCCAGCAGCCAGGCGGACTCGAGCTCCTACGAGCAGTACTTC
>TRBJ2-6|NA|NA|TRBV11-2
CASSALSGANVLTF
TGTGCCAGCAGCGCTCTCTCTGGGGCCAACGTCCTGACTTTC
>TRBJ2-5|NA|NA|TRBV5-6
CASSLGVTQYF
TGTGCCAGCAGCTTGGGGGTGACCCAGTACTTC
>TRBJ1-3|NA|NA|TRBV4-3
CASSQDRRGNTIYF
TGCGCCAGCAGCCAAGACAGAAGGGGAAACACCATATATTTT
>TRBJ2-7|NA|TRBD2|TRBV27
CASSSQLAIHEQYF
TGTGCCAGCAGCTCCCAACTAGCGATCCACGAGCAGTACTTC
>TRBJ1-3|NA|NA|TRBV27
CASSPLGSGNTIYF
TGTGCCAGCAGTCCTTTGGGCTCTGGAAACACCATATATTTT
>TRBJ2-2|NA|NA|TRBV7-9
CASSLGMVGELFF
TGTGCCAGCAGCTTAGGGATGGTCGGGGAGCTGTTTTTT
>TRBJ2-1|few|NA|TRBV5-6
CASSPRGTNYGNEQFF
TGTGCCAGCAGCCCTCGTGGGACAAATTACGGCAATGAGCAGTTCTTC
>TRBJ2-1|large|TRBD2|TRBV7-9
CASSPGTSGSNEQFF
TGTGCCAGCAGCCCCGGGACTAGCGGGAGTAATGAGCAGTTCTTC
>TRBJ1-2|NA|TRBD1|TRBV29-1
CSVGLGQGFDYGYTF
TGCAGCGTTGGATTGGGACAGGGATTTGACTATGGCTACACCTTC
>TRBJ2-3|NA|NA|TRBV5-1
CASSLAAGGTDTQYF
TGCGCCAGCAGCTTGGCGGCAGGGGGCACAGATACGCAGTATTTT
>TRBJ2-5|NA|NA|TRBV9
CASSVGGSQETQYF
TGTGCCAGCAGCGTTGGGGGAAGTCAAGAGACCCAGTACTTC